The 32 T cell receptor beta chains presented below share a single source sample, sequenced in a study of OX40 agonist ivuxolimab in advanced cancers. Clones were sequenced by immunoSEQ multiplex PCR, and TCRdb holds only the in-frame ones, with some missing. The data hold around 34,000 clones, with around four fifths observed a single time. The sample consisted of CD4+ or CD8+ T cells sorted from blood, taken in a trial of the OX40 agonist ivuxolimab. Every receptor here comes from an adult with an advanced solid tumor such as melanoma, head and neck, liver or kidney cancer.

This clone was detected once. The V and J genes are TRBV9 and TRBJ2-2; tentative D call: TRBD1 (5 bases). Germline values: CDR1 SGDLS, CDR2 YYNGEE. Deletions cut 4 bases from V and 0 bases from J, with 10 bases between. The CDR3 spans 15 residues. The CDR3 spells CASSPGHTNTGELFF. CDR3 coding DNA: TGTGCCAGCAGCCCAGGACATACGAACACCGGGGAGCTGTTTTTT.

Here the CDR3 DNA reads TGTGCCAGCAGCCAAGGATGGGAAAAAGAGACCCAGTACTTC. It is translated as CASSQGWEKETQYF. J is TRBJ2-5 and V is TRBV13, with D uncertain. The V gene lost 5 bases and the J gene lost 3 bases, with 13 bases spanning the gap. The CDR3 runs to 14 residues. Germline V gene sequence: CDR1 PRHDT, CDR2 FYEKMQ (reference sequence).

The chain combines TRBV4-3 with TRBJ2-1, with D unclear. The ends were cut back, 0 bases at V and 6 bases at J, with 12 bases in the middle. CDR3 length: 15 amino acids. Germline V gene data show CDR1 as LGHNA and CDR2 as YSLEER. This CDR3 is CASSQDWGLFNEQFF. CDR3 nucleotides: TGCGCCAGCAGCCAAGATTGGGGTCTTTTCAATGAGCAGTTCTTC.

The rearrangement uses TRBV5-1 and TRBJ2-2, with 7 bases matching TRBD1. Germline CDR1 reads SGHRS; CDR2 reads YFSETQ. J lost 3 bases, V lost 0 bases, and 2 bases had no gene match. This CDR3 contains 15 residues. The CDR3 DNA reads TGCGCCAGCAGCTTGGACAGGGGATACACCGGGGAGCTGTTTTTT. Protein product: CASSLDRGYTGELFF.

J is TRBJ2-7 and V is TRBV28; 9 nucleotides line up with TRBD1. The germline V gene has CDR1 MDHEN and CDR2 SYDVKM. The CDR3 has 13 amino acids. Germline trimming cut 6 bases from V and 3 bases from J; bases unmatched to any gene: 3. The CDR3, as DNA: TGTGCCAGCAGGTTGACAGGGGGCTACGAGCAGTACTTC. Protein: CASRLTGGYEQYF.

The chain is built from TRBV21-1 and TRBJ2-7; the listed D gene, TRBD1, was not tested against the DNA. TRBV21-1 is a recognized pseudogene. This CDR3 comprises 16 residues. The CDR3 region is CASSRRDRTSSYEQYF. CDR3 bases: TGTGCCAGCAGCAGAAGGGACAGGACTAGCTCCTACGAGCAGTACTTC.

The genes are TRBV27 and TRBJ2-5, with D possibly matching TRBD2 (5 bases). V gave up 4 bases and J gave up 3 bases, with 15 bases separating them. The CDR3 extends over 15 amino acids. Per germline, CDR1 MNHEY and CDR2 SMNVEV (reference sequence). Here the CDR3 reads CASSYQARREETQYF. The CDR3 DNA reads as TGTGCCAGCAGTTACCAAGCTAGGCGGGAAGAGACCCAGTACTTC.

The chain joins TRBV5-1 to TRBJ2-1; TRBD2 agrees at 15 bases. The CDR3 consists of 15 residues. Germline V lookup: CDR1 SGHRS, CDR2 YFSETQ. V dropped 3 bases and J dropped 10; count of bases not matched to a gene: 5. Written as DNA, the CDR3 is TGCGCCAGCAGCTCTGGACTAGCGGGAGGGTTAGAGCAGTTCTTC. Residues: CASSSGLAGGLEQFF.

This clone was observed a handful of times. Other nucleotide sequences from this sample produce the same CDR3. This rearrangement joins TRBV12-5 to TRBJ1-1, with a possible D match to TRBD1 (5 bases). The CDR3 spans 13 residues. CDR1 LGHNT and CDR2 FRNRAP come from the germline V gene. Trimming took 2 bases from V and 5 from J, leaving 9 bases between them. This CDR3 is CASGLSRDTEAFF. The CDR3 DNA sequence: TGTGCTAGTGGTTTGAGCAGGGATACTGAAGCTTTCTTT.

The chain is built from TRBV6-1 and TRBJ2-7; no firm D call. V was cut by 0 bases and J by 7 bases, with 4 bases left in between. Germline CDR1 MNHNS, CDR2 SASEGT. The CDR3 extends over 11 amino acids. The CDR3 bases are TGTGCCAGCAGTGAAGCGGGGGAGCAGTACTTC. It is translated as CASSEAGEQYF.

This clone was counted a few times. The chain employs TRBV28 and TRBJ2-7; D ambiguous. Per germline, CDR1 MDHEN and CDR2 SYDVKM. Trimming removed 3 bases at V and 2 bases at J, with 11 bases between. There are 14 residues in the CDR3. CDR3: CASSFQRRTYEQYF. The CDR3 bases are TGTGCCAGCAGTTTCCAGCGACGAACCTACGAGCAGTACTTC.

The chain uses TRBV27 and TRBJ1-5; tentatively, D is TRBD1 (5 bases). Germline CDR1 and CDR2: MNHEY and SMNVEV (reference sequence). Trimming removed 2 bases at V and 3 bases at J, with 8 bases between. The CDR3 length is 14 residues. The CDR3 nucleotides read TGTGCCAGCAGTTTAAGGGGTTACAATCAGCCCCAGCATTTT. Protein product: CASSLRGYNQPQHF.

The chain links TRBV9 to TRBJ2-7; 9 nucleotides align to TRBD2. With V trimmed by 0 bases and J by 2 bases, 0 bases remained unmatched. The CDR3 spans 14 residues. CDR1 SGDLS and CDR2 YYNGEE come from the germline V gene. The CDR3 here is CASSVGGGAYEQYF. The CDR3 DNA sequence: TGTGCCAGCAGCGTAGGCGGGGGGGCCTACGAGCAGTACTTC.

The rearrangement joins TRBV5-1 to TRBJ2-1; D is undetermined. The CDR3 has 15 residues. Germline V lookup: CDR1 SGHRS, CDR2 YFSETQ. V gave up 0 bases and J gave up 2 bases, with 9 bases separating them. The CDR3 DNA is TGCGCCAGCAGCTTGGGCCAAAACGCCTACAATGAGCAGTTCTTC. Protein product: CASSLGQNAYNEQFF. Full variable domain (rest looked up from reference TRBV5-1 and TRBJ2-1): KAGVTQTPRYLIKTRGQQVTLSCSPISGHRSVSWYQQTPGQGLQFLFEYFSETQRNKGNFPGRFSGRQFSNSRSEMNVSTLELGDSALYLCASSLGQNAYNEQFFGPGTRLTVL.

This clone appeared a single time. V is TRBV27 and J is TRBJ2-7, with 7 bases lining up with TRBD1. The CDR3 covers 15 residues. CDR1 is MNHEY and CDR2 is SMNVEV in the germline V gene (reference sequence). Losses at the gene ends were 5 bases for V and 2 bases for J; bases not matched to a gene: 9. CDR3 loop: CASSPRTGLPYEQYF. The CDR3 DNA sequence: TGTGCCAGCAGTCCCCGGACAGGTCTTCCCTACGAGCAGTACTTC.

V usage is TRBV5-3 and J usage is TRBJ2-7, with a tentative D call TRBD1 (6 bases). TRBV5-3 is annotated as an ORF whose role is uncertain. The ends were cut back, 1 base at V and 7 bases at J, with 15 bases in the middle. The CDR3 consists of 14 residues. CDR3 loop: CARSLSEVQGEQYF. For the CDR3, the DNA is TGTGCCAGAAGCTTGTCAGAGGTTCAGGGGGAGCAGTACTTC.

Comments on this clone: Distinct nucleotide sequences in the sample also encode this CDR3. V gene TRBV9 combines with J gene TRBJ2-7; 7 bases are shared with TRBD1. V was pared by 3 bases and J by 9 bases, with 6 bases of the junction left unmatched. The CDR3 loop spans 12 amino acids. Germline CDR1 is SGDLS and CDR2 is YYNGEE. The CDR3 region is CASSGQGKAQYF. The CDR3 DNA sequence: TGTGCCAGCAGCGGACAGGGTAAAGCGCAGTACTTC.

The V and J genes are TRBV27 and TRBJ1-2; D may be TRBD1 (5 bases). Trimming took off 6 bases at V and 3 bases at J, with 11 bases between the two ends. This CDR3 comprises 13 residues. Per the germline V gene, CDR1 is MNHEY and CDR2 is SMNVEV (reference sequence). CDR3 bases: TGTGCCAGCAGGGTGGGACCGCACTATGGCTACACCTTC. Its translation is CASRVGPHYGYTF.

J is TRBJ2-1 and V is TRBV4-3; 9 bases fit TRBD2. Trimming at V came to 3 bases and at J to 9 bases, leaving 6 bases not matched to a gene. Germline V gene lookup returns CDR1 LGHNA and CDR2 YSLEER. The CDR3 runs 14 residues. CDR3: CASSQRGLAFEQFF. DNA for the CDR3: TGCGCCAGCAGCCAGAGGGGACTAGCCTTTGAGCAGTTCTTC.

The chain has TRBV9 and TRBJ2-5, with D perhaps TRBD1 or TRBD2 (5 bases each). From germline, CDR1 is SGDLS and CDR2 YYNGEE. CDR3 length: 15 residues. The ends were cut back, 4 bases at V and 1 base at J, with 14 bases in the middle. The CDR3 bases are TGTGCCAGCAGCCCCCGGGGCCCCACCCAAGAGACCCAGTACTTC. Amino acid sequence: CASSPRGPTQETQYF.

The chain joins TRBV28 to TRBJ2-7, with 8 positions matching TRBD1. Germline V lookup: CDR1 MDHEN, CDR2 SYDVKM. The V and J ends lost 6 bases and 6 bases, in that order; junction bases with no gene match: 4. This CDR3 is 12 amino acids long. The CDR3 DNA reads TGTGCCAGCAGCCACGACAGGGGCGAGCAGTACTTC. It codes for CASSHDRGEQYF. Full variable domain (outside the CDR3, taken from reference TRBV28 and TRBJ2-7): DVKVTQSSRYLVKRTGEKVFLECVQDMDHENMFWYRQDPGLGLRLIYFSYDVKMKEKGDIPEGYSVSREKKERFSLILESASTNQTSMYLCASSHDRGEQYFGPGTRLTVT.

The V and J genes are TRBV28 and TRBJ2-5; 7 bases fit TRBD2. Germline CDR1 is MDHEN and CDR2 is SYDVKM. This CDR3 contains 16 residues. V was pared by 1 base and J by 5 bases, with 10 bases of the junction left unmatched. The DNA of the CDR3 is TGTGCCAGCAGTTTATTCCAGACTAGCAGTCGGGAGACCCAGTACTTC. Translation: CASSLFQTSSRETQYF.

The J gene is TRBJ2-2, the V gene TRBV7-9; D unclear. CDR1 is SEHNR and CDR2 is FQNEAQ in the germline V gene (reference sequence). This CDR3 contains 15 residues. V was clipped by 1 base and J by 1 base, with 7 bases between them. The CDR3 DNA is TGTGCCAGCAGCTTAGTTTTTAGGAACACCGGGGAGCTGTTTTTT. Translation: CASSLVFRNTGELFF.

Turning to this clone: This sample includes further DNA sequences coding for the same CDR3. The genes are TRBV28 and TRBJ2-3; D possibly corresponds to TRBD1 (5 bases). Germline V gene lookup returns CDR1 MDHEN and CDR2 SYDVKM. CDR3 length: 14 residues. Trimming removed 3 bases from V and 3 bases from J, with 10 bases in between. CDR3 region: CASSFVAGTDTQYF. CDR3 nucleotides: TGTGCCAGCAGTTTTGTGGCAGGGACAGATACGCAGTATTTT.

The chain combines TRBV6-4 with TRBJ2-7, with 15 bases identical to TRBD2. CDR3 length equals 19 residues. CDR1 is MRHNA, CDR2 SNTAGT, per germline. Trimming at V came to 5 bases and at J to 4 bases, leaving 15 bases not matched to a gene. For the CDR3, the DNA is TGTGCCAGCAGTACTTGGACTAGCGGGAGGGGAAGATTATCTTACGAGCAGTACTTC. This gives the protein CASSTWTSGRGRLSYEQYF.

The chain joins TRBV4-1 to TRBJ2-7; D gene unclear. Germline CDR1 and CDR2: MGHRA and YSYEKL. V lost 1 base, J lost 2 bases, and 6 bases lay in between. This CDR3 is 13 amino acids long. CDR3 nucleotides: TGCGCCAGCAGCCAAGGTCAGGCCTACGAGCAGTACTTC. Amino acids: CASSQGQAYEQYF.

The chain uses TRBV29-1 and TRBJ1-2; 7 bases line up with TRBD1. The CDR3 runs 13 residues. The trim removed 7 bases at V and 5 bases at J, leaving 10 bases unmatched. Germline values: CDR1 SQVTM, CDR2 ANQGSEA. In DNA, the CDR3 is TGCAGCGCTTCGACAGGGCAAGAATATGGCTACACCTTC. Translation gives CSASTGQEYGYTF.

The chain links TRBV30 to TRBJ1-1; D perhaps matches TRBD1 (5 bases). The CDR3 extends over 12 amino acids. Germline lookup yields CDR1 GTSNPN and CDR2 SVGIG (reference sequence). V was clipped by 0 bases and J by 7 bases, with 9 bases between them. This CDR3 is CAWSVGDHEAFF. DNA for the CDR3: TGTGCCTGGAGTGTAGGGGACCATGAAGCTTTCTTT.

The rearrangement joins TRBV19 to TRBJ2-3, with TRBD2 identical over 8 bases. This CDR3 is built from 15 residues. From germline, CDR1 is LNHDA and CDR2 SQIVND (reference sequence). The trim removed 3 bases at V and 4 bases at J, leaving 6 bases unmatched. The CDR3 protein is CASSMPGGYPDTQYF. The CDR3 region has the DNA TGTGCCAGTAGTATGCCGGGGGGGTATCCAGATACGCAGTATTTT.

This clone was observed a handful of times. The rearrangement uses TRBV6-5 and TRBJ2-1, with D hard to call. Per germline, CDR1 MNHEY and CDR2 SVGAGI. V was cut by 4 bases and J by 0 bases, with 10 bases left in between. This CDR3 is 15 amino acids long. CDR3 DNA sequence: TGTGCCAGCAGTTTGGCGGAGACCTCCTACAATGAGCAGTTCTTC. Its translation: CASSLAETSYNEQFF.

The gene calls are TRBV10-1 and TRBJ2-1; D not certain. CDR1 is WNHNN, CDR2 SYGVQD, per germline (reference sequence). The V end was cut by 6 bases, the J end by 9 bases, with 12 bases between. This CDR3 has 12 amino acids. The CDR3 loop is CASSPETGEQFF. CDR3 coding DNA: TGCGCCAGCAGCCCTGAGACGGGTGAGCAGTTCTTC.

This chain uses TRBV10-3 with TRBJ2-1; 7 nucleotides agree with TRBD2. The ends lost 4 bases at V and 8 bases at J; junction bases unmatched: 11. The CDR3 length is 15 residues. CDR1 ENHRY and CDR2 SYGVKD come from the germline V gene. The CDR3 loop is CAISASGTAGDEQFF. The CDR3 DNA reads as TGTGCCATCAGTGCATCCGGGACGGCGGGAGATGAGCAGTTCTTC.